A single sample is the source of the 20 T cell receptor beta chains below, sequenced in a study of cytomegalovirus exposure and HLA in healthy donors. Using immunoSEQ multiplex PCR, the repertoire was profiled, and TCRdb retains in-frame clones only, with some absent. This repertoire shows 250,000 to 350,000 clones, roughly 90% found once; its top ten account for roughly 1.2%. What was sequenced was PBMCs. These TCRs come from a woman in her twenties or thirties in good health and CMV-seropositive.

CDR3 nucleotide sequence: TGTGCCAGCAGTTACTTCGGAGGTTACACAGATACGCAGTATTTT. It codes for CASSYFGGYTDTQYF. The chain couples TRBV6-6 to TRBJ2-3; weak D call: TRBD2 (5 bases). CDR3 size: 15 residues. The V end lost 1 base, the J end lost 2 bases, and 10 bases lay between the germline ends. Germline V CDR1 and CDR2: MNHNY, SVGAGI (reference sequence).

The chain is built from TRBV29-1 and TRBJ1-2; D gene unclear. Deletions cut 7 bases from V and 6 bases from J, with 9 bases between. This CDR3 has 10 amino acids. Per germline, CDR1 SQVTM and CDR2 ANQGSEA. The CDR3 nucleotides read TGCAGCGCTGCCGCGGATGGCTACACCTTC. The encoded protein is CSAAADGYTF.

The chain is built from TRBV28 and TRBJ1-5, with D uncertain. The CDR3 is 11 residues long. Per germline, CDR1 MDHEN and CDR2 SYDVKM. Trimming stripped 5 bases from V and 8 bases from J, with 7 bases between. This CDR3 is CASSPTEPQHF. CDR3 DNA sequence: TGTGCCAGCAGTCCAACAGAGCCCCAGCATTTT.

The chain combines TRBV30 with TRBJ2-1; 11 nucleotides agree with TRBD2. There are 15 residues in the CDR3. Germline V gene sequence: CDR1 GTSNPN, CDR2 SVGIG (reference sequence). With 3 bases clipped from V and 7 bases from J, the junction kept 8 bases outside the gene matches. The CDR3 region has the DNA TGTGCCTGGAGAATAGCGGGAGGGCCTCGGAATGAGCAGTTCTTC. It codes for CAWRIAGGPRNEQFF.

The chain couples TRBV7-9 to TRBJ2-7; 8 bases are shared with TRBD1. Germline V gene sequence: CDR1 SEHNR, CDR2 FQNEAQ (reference sequence). The length of the CDR3 is 14 residues. J gave up 2 bases and V 3 bases, and 3 bases lay outside the gene matches. The CDR3 loop reads CASSLGDRTYEQYF. The CDR3 coding sequence is TGTGCCAGCAGCTTGGGGGACAGGACCTACGAGCAGTACTTC. Looking up the rest from reference TRBV7-9 and TRBJ2-7 gives the full variable domain: DTGVSQNPRHKITKRGQNVTFRCDPISEHNRLYWYRQTLGQGPEFLTYFQNEAQLEKSRLLSDRFSAERPKGSFSTLEIQRTEQGDSAMYLCASSLGDRTYEQYFGPGTRLTVT.

V is TRBV6-5 and J is TRBJ2-5; no clear D. Germline V gives CDR1 MNHEY, CDR2 SVGAGI. The V and J ends lost 6 bases and 2 bases respectively, with 10 bases between them. The CDR3 has 13 residues. DNA for the CDR3: TGTGCCAGCAGCTACGACGGACAAGAGACCCAGTACTTC. Its protein product is CASSYDGQETQYF.

This chain connects TRBV4-3 to TRBJ1-2; 7 bases fit TRBD1. Per germline, CDR1 LGHNA and CDR2 YSLEER. Unmatched junction bases numbered 4, after V lost 4 bases and J lost 2 bases. This CDR3 has 14 amino acids. DNA of the CDR3: TGCGCCAGCAGCCGGGCGGACAGGAACTATGGCTACACCTTC. The encoded protein is CASSRADRNYGYTF.

The chain has TRBV27 and TRBJ2-1; D perhaps matches TRBD2 (5 bases). V lost 5 bases and J lost 0, with 8 bases in between. CDR3 size: 14 residues. Germline CDR1 is MNHEY and CDR2 is SMNVEV (reference sequence). The CDR3 region is CASSDGVSYNEQFF. The CDR3 DNA reads as TGTGCCAGCAGTGACGGGGTCTCCTACAATGAGCAGTTCTTC.

The chain joins TRBV19 to TRBJ2-2; D remains unclear. Germline assignment: CDR1 LNHDA and CDR2 SQIVND (reference sequence). Trimming removed 3 bases at V and 1 base at J, with 6 bases between. The CDR3 is 14 residues long. CDR3 amino acids: CASSMWGNTGELFF. The CDR3 DNA is TGTGCCAGTAGTATGTGGGGGAACACCGGGGAGCTGTTTTTT.

The chain links TRBV20-1 to TRBJ1-4; the match to TRBD1 covers 7 bases. The CDR3 is 11 residues long. Losses at the gene ends were 5 bases for V and 8 bases for J; bases not matched to a gene: 2. Looked up from germline, CDR1 is DFQATT and CDR2 is SNEGSKA (reference sequence). CDR3 DNA: TGCAGTGCTGCCAGGGGGGAAAAACTGTTTTTT. It is translated as CSAARGEKLFF.

The rearrangement links TRBV21-1 to TRBJ1-2. TRBV21-1 is annotated as a pseudogene. The CDR3 is 13 residues long. DNA for the CDR3: TGTGCCATCAGCAGGGGAGAGGACTATGGCTACACCTTC. Translating gives CAISRGEDYGYTF.

The chain has TRBV29-1 and TRBJ1-1; D not resolved. CDR3 length equals 12 residues. With 3 bases removed from V and 0 bases from J, the gap between germline ends came to 5 bases. Germline assignment: CDR1 SQVTM and CDR2 ANQGSEA. The CDR3 is CSVDSLNTEAFF. The CDR3 coding sequence is TGCAGCGTTGACAGCTTGAACACTGAAGCTTTCTTT.

V gene TRBV10-3 combines with J gene TRBJ1-1; TRBD1 matches 8 bases. The V and J ends lost 9 bases and 1 base, in that order; junction bases with no gene match: 1. The V gene's germline CDR1 is ENHRY and CDR2 SYGVKD. The CDR3 covers 12 residues. The DNA for the CDR3 is TGTGCCATTGGACAGGGGAACACTGAAGCTTTCTTT. This sequence encodes CAIGQGNTEAFF.

CDR3 sequence: CASSSETVSYEQYF. The CDR3 coding sequence is TGTGCCAGCAGCTCTGAGACGGTCTCCTACGAGCAGTACTTC. This sequence joins TRBV11-2 and TRBJ2-7; D not certain. The CDR3 contains 14 residues. V was shortened by 4 bases and J by 0 bases, with 10 bases between the two germline ends. Germline loops: CDR1 SGHAT, CDR2 FQNNGV.

The chain is built from TRBV15 and TRBJ1-1, with TRBD1 identical over 8 bases. Germline-derived CDR1 and CDR2 are LNHNV and YYDKDF (reference sequence). CDR3 length: 14 amino acids. The trim removed 1 base at V and 4 bases at J, leaving 2 bases unmatched. Here the CDR3 reads CATSRAGGLTEAFF. The CDR3 DNA reads as TGTGCCACCAGCAGAGCAGGGGGCCTCACTGAAGCTTTCTTT.

The rearrangement joins TRBV10-1 to TRBJ1-5; D gene unclear. CDR1 is WNHNN and CDR2 is SYGVQD in the germline V gene (reference sequence). The CDR3 is 14 amino acids. V was shortened by 9 bases and J by 2 bases, with 14 bases between the two germline ends. CDR3 region: CARRKNTGNQPQHF. The CDR3 DNA reads TGCGCCAGAAGGAAAAACACTGGCAATCAGCCCCAGCATTTT.

The rearrangement uses TRBV28 and TRBJ2-3, with a tentative D call TRBD2 (5 bases). V lost 4 bases and J lost 1, with 12 bases in between. Germline V gene data show CDR1 as MDHEN and CDR2 as SYDVKM. The CDR3 contains 15 residues. CDR3 loop: CASSSSGPGTDTQYF. CDR3 in DNA: TGTGCCAGCAGTTCAAGCGGTCCCGGCACAGATACGCAGTATTTT.

V and J are TRBV6-6 and TRBJ2-2; 9 nucleotides match TRBD2. CDR1 MNHNY and CDR2 SVGAGI come from the germline V gene (reference sequence). V lost 2 bases to trimming and J lost 1 base; unmatched junction nucleotides: 2. CDR3 size: 16 residues. The CDR3 reads CASSYPSGKNTGELFF. The CDR3 region has the DNA TGTGCCAGCAGTTACCCTAGCGGGAAGAACACCGGGGAGCTGTTTTTT.

The rearrangement links TRBV28 to TRBJ2-7, with D possibly matching TRBD1 (6 bases). V lost 6 bases and J 3 bases, leaving 18 bases between the germline ends. The CDR3 spans 15 residues. Per the germline V gene, CDR1 is MDHEN and CDR2 is SYDVKM. CDR3 coding DNA: TGTGCCAGCAGCGCAACAGGGTCCCGATTCTACGAGCAGTACTTC. Encoded protein: CASSATGSRFYEQYF.

The chain recombines TRBV9 with TRBJ2-2; D perhaps matches TRBD2 (6 bases). In germline, CDR1 is SGDLS, CDR2 YYNGEE. V gave up 4 bases and J gave up 7 bases, with 14 bases separating them. This CDR3 spans 14 amino acids. The CDR3 DNA reads TGTGCCAGCAGCCGGACGACCGGGGGCGGGGAGCTGTTTTTT. This translates into CASSRTTGGGELFF.